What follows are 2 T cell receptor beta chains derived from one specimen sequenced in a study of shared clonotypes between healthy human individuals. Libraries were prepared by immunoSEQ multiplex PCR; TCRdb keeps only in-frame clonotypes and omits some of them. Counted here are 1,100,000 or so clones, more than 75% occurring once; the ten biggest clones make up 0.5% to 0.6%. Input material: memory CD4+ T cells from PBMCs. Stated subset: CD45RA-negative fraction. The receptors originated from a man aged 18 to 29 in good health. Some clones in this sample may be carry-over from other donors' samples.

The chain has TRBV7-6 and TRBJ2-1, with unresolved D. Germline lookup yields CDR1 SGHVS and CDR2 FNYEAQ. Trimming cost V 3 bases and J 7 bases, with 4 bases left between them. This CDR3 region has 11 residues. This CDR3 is CASSLANEQFF. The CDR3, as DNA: TGTGCCAGCAGCTTGGCGAATGAGCAGTTCTTC.

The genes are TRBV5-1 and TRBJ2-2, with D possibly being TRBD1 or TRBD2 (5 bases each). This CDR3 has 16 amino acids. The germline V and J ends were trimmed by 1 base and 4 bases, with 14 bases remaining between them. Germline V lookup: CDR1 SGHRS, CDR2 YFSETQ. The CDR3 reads CASSLTGTDGTGELFF. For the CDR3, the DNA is TGCGCCAGCAGCTTGACCGGGACCGACGGCACCGGGGAGCTGTTTTTT.